One sample yielded the 16 T cell receptor beta chains listed below, sequenced in a study of T cell responses to AZD1222 COVID-19 vaccine. Here immunoSEQ multiplex PCR was the method, and the copy in TCRdb shows in-frame clones only, minus some. The sample has 99,000 or so clones, 82% seen once. This sample comprised peripheral blood, obtained on day 0 of AZD1222 vaccination. The receptors derive from an adult in good health.

The V call is TRBV10-1, the J call TRBJ1-1, with 7 positions matching TRBD1. The CDR3 consists of 12 residues. The trim removed 6 bases at V and 7 bases at J, leaving 5 bases unmatched. Germline V CDR1 and CDR2: WNHNN, SYGVQD (reference sequence). CDR3 DNA sequence: TGCGCCAGCAGCGACAGGGCCAGTGAAGCTTTCTTT. This sequence encodes CASSDRASEAFF.

The CDR3 here is CASSPSGAAGNTIYF. The DNA of the CDR3 is TGTGCCAGCTCACCGTCAGGGGCGGCGGGAAACACCATATATTTT. The rearrangement joins TRBV18 to TRBJ1-3; TRBD1 is a possible D gene (6 bases). Germline V gives CDR1 KGHSH, CDR2 LQKENI. CDR3 size: 15 residues. V lost 3 bases to trimming and J lost 4 bases, with 13 bases between them.

The rearrangement links TRBV3-1 (or the pseudogene TRBV3-2) to TRBJ2-5; D unresolved. Germline CDR1 is LGHDT and CDR2 is YNNKEL (reference sequence). The CDR3 spans 15 residues. Trimming stripped 1 base from V and 0 bases from J, with 9 bases between. CDR3 sequence reads: CASSQALGYQETQYF. The CDR3 region has the DNA TGTGCCAGCAGCCAAGCTTTAGGGTACCAAGAGACCCAGTACTTC.

The chain is built from TRBV3-1 (or the pseudogene TRBV3-2) and TRBJ1-1, with D possibly matching TRBD1 (5 bases). CDR1 is LGHDT and CDR2 is YNNKEL in the germline V gene (reference sequence). Trimming left V 0 bases short and J 3 bases short, with 14 bases between. The CDR3 is 16 amino acids. The DNA of the CDR3 is TGTGCCAGCAGCCAAGACCCTGGCCAGGGACACACTGAAGCTTTCTTT. As protein: CASSQDPGQGHTEAFF.

The chain links TRBV7-6 to TRBJ1-6, with TRBD1 matching over 10 bases. The V gene's germline CDR1 is SGHVS and CDR2 FNYEAQ. Trimming cost V 4 bases and J 8 bases; bases outside gene matches: 8. This CDR3 comprises 16 residues. This CDR3 reads CASSSAGQGRYSPLHF. In nucleotides, the CDR3 is TGTGCCAGCAGCTCAGCGGGACAGGGGAGGTATTCACCCCTCCACTTT.

This rearrangement joins TRBV4-2 to TRBJ1-5; no firm D call. This CDR3 has 13 residues. Germline CDR1 reads LGHNA; CDR2 reads YNFKEQ. The V gene lost 0 bases and the J gene lost 3 bases, with 3 bases spanning the gap. For the CDR3, the DNA is TGTGCCAGCAGCCAAGATAACAATCAGCCCCAGCATTTT. Translation: CASSQDNNQPQHF.

J is TRBJ1-2 and V is TRBV10-3, with D unresolved. In germline, CDR1 is ENHRY, CDR2 SYGVKD. The CDR3 spans 13 residues. V was clipped by 2 bases and J by 6 bases, with 10 bases between them. CDR3 nucleotides: TGTGCCATCAGTGAGGACATTAGGCATGGCTACACCTTC. It translates to CAISEDIRHGYTF.

This clone was seen a few times. V gene TRBV27 combines with J gene TRBJ1-2; 7 nucleotides agree with TRBD1. The length of the CDR3 is 16 residues. J gave up 3 bases and V 3 bases, and 10 bases lay outside the gene matches. The germline gives CDR1 MNHEY, CDR2 SMNVEV (reference sequence). CDR3 sequence: CASSFTTGALHYGYTF. CDR3 bases: TGTGCCAGCAGTTTTACAACAGGGGCCCTACACTATGGCTACACCTTC.

The V call is TRBV19, the J call TRBJ1-3, with 7 nucleotides matching TRBD1. V shed 2 bases and J 4 bases; nucleotides not matched to a gene: 5. Looked up from germline, CDR1 is LNHDA and CDR2 is SQIVND (reference sequence). The CDR3 totals 15 residues. The CDR3 sequence is CASSIKGTVGNTIYF. CDR3 DNA sequence: TGTGCCAGTAGTATAAAGGGGACAGTCGGAAACACCATATATTTT.

This clone was observed a single time. The V and J genes are TRBV4-1 and TRBJ2-7; TRBD1 agrees at 8 bases. With 2 bases clipped from V and 6 bases from J, the junction kept 0 bases outside the gene matches. The CDR3 spans 12 residues. Germline CDR1 and CDR2: MGHRA and YSYEKL. CDR3 in amino acids: CASSQTGGEQYF. In nucleotides, the CDR3 is TGCGCCAGCAGCCAAACAGGGGGCGAGCAGTACTTC.

The chain combines TRBV7-2 with TRBJ2-7, with D perhaps TRBD2 (5 bases). V shed 5 bases and J shed 2 bases, with 16 bases lying between them. Germline V gene sequence: CDR1 SGHTA, CDR2 FQGNSA. The length of the CDR3 is 15 residues. CDR3 amino acids: CASSPFGGRTYEQYF. The DNA for the CDR3 is TGTGCCAGCAGCCCCTTCGGAGGTAGGACCTACGAGCAGTACTTC. The full variable domain, with the rest looked up from reference TRBV7-2 and TRBJ2-7, is GAGVSQSPSNKVTEKGKDVELRCDPISGHTALYWYRQSLGQGLEFLIYFQGNSAPDKSGLPSDRFSAERTGGSVSTLTIQRTQQEDSAVYLCASSPFGGRTYEQYFGPGTRLTVT.

CDR3 sequence: CASSHGGVGPRGKTF. CDR3 nucleotide sequence: TGTGCCAGTTCACATGGGGGAGTAGGACCCCGGGGGAAGACCTTC. The chain has TRBV19 and TRBJ1-2, with D perhaps matching TRBD1 (5 bases). V gave up 8 bases and J gave up 14 bases, with 30 bases separating them. The CDR3 is 15 amino acids. The germline V gene encodes CDR1 LNHDA and CDR2 SQIVND (reference sequence).

This clone has just a few counts. The rearrangement uses TRBV2 and TRBJ1-5, with 8 positions matching TRBD1. The CDR3 sequence is 14 residues long. The germline gives CDR1 SNHLY, CDR2 FYNNEI. V dropped 5 bases and J dropped 5; count of bases not matched to a gene: 5. The CDR3 is CASSPDRGHQPQHF. In DNA form, the CDR3 reads TGTGCCAGCAGTCCCGACAGGGGCCATCAGCCCCAGCATTTT.

The chain combines TRBV6-5 with TRBJ1-6; D gene unclear. The CDR3 consists of 14 residues. Germline lookup yields CDR1 MNHEY and CDR2 SVGAGI. V gave up 8 bases and J gave up 7 bases, with 15 bases separating them. The CDR3 protein is CASGASTGNSPLHF. In DNA form, the CDR3 reads TGTGCCAGCGGCGCCTCGACTGGGAATTCACCCCTCCACTTT.

The chain uses TRBV5-1 and TRBJ1-2; D is perhaps TRBD1 (5 bases). The CDR3 has 15 amino acids. Trimming pared 7 bases from V and 5 bases from J, leaving 21 bases between. The V gene's germline CDR1 is SGHRS and CDR2 YFSETQ. The CDR3 DNA follows: TGCGCCAGCGGACGGGACGCAGAATTACCGTATGGCTACACCTTC. It specifies CASGRDAELPYGYTF.

The chain uses TRBV7-2 and TRBJ1-4, with 10 bases aligning to TRBD1. Germline V CDR1 and CDR2: SGHTA, FQGNSA. This CDR3 has 14 amino acids. Trimming removed 5 bases from V and 5 bases from J; junction bases left unmatched: 2. The CDR3, as DNA: TGTGCCAGCAGCGCGGGACAGGGGAATGAAAAACTGTTTTTT. This encodes CASSAGQGNEKLFF.